Listed here is a single T cell receptor beta chain. The entry originates in a study of shared T cell receptors in the human thymus. This CDR3 has 14 amino acids. Germline loops: CDR1 MDHEN, CDR2 SYDVKM. V lost 7 bases, J lost 3 bases, and 13 bases lay in between. Data came from immunoSEQ multiplex PCR; TCRdb stores just in-frame clones and leaves some out. Of hundreds of thousands of clones in the sample, approximately 88% were seen once. This same sample was also taken into another study, of human thymus T cells. That study reports: Overlap was high between thymic repertoires from unrelated individuals, as reported in related research.

This receptor was obtained from a boy under three years old with a congenital heart defect. V and J are TRBV28 and TRBJ1-5; weak D call: TRBD1 (6 bases). The sequencing input was thymocytes. The CDR3 DNA follows: TGTGCCAGCATCGGGCAGGGGATCAATCAGCCCCAGCATTTT. This translates into CASIGQGINQPQHF.